A single sample is the source of the 13 T cell receptor beta chains below, sequenced in a study of shared T cell receptors in the human thymus. Clones were sequenced by immunoSEQ multiplex PCR, and TCRdb holds only the in-frame ones, with some missing. This repertoire shows more than 550,000 clones, 80% to 90% found once; its top ten account for roughly 0.01%. The data were also submitted as part of a second study, on human thymus T cells.

The sample was thymocytes. Receptors originate from a girl less than two years old with a congenital heart defect.

The rearrangement uses TRBV5-1 and TRBJ2-2, with 10 nucleotides matching TRBD1. J lost 5 bases, V lost 1 base, and 2 bases had no gene match. Germline V CDR1 and CDR2: SGHRS, YFSETQ. This CDR3 comprises 15 residues. The DNA of the CDR3 is TGCGCCAGCAGCTTGCTGGACAGGGGGACCGGGGAGCTGTTTTTT. The encoded protein is CASSLLDRGTGELFF. The full variable domain, its missing parts supplied by reference TRBV5-1 and TRBJ2-2, is KAGVTQTPRYLIKTRGQQVTLSCSPISGHRSVSWYQQTPGQGLQFLFEYFSETQRNKGNFPGRFSGRQFSNSRSEMNVSTLELGDSALYLCASSLLDRGTGELFFGEGSRLTVL.

The CDR3, as DNA: TGTGCCAGCAGCTTAGCTGGGGACTACACCTACGAGCAGTACTTC. The encoded protein is CASSLAGDYTYEQYF. The chain recombines TRBV7-2 with TRBJ2-7; 7 nucleotides match TRBD2. The CDR3 has 15 amino acids. With V trimmed by 0 bases and J by 2 bases, 4 bases remained unmatched. CDR1 is SGHTA, CDR2 FQGNSA, per germline.

The rearrangement links TRBV11-2 to TRBJ1-4; D is unresolved. Trimming left V 1 base short and J 8 bases short, with 11 bases between. From germline, CDR1 is SGHAT and CDR2 FQNNGV. The CDR3 extends over 14 amino acids. CDR3 nucleotide sequence: TGTGCCAGCAGCTTAGTGAGAGGTGGCGAAAAACTGTTTTTT. This gives the protein CASSLVRGGEKLFF. The full variable domain, with the rest looked up from reference TRBV11-2 and TRBJ1-4, is EAGVAQSPRYKIIEKRQSVAFWCNPISGHATLYWYQQILGQGPKLLIQFQNNGVVDDSQLPKDRFSAERLKGVDSTLKIQPAKLEDSAVYLCASSLVRGGEKLFFGSGTQLSVL.

The chain is built from TRBV6-5 and TRBJ2-2; 8 nucleotides line up with TRBD2. Per the germline V gene, CDR1 is MNHEY and CDR2 is SVGAGI. The CDR3 sequence is 15 residues long. The V and J ends lost 2 bases and 3 bases, in that order; junction bases with no gene match: 2. The CDR3 coding sequence is TGTGCCAGCAGTTACGGCGGGGGGCACACCGGGGAGCTGTTTTTT. It yields the protein CASSYGGGHTGELFF.

V and J are TRBV6-5 and TRBJ1-1; maybe TRBD1 (6 bases). V lost 2 bases to trimming and J lost 1 base, with 11 bases between them. The germline V gene encodes CDR1 MNHEY and CDR2 SVGAGI. This CDR3 comprises 15 residues. This CDR3 is CASSYPQGENTEAFF. The CDR3 region has the DNA TGTGCCAGCAGTTACCCACAGGGAGAGAACACTGAAGCTTTCTTT.

This chain joins TRBV7-8 and TRBJ2-4; TRBD1 agrees at 9 bases. Germline V gene data show CDR1 as SGHVS and CDR2 as FQNEAQ. V shed 1 base, J shed 6 bases, and the junction held 19 bases outside the gene matches. The CDR3 extends over 20 amino acids. CDR3 DNA: TGTGCCAGCAGCTTAGTAGGGGAAAAAATAAGAATGACAGGGGGAAACATTCAGTACTTC. Amino acids: CASSLVGEKIRMTGGNIQYF.

The V gene is TRBV11-2, the J gene TRBJ2-7; a weak D match, TRBD1 (5 bases). V dropped 4 bases and J dropped 2 bases, with 9 bases sitting between them. This CDR3 region has 13 residues. Per germline, CDR1 SGHAT and CDR2 FQNNGV. The CDR3 region has the DNA TGTGCCAGCAGCTGGGGCGGCCCCTACGAGCAGTACTTC. Translated, it gives CASSWGGPYEQYF.

A few counts support this clone. This rearrangement joins TRBV6-4 to TRBJ1-6; D call uncertain. The CDR3 loop spans 15 amino acids. V was trimmed by 6 bases and J by 8 bases, leaving 17 bases between them. Germline V lookup: CDR1 MRHNA, CDR2 SNTAGT. CDR3 DNA sequence: TGTGCCAGCAGGGAAGACCCTGAGGGCTATTCACCCCTCCACTTT. It encodes CASREDPEGYSPLHF.

CDR3 DNA: TGTGCCACCAGCAGAAGGGGGGGACAGGGTAATCAGCCCCAGCATTTT. Translation: CATSRRGGQGNQPQHF. V and J are TRBV15 and TRBJ1-5, with TRBD1 matching 9 bases. With V trimmed by 2 bases and J by 4 bases, 6 bases remained unmatched. Germline V gene data show CDR1 as LNHNV and CDR2 as YYDKDF (reference sequence). The CDR3 is made up of 16 amino acids.

The chain couples TRBV27 to TRBJ2-2; unclear D gene. The V end was cut by 3 bases, the J end by 6 bases, with 8 bases between. Germline V CDR1 and CDR2: MNHEY, SMNVEV (reference sequence). The CDR3 is 13 amino acids. For the CDR3, the DNA is TGTGCCAGCAGTTTTCTCCAGGCCGGGGAGCTGTTTTTT. Amino acids: CASSFLQAGELFF.

The CDR3 DNA is TGTGCCAGCAGCTTAAGGGACAGGTGGTCACTAGGGGTCACCCAACTTACTGGAAACACCATATATTTT. It encodes CASSLRDRWSLGVTQLTGNTIYF. This sequence joins TRBV7-3 and TRBJ1-3, with 8 bases lining up with TRBD1. Trimming took 1 base from V and 2 from J; bases not matched to a gene: 25. This CDR3 contains 23 residues. CDR1 is SGHTA, CDR2 FQGTGA, per germline. Variable domain in full (rest from reference TRBV7-3 and TRBJ1-3): GAGVSQTPSNKVTEKGKYVELRCDPISGHTALYWYRQSLGQGPEFLIYFQGTGAADDSGLPNDRFFAVRPEGSVSTLKIQRTERGDSAVYLCASSLRDRWSLGVTQLTGNTIYFGEGSWLTVV.

This chain uses TRBV30 with TRBJ2-7; TRBD2 might be the D (6 bases). The CDR3 loop spans 14 amino acids. The ends were cut back, 1 base at V and 4 bases at J, with 14 bases in the middle. Germline values: CDR1 GTSNPN, CDR2 SVGIG (reference sequence). The CDR3 nucleotides are TGTGCCTGGAGTGCCCGGGACTCCTGTTACGAGCAGTACTTC. Its protein is CAWSARDSCYEQYF.

This chain links TRBV21-1 with TRBJ2-3; TRBD1, the table's D call, lacks a check against the DNA. TRBV21-1 is termed a pseudogene. This CDR3 has 18 amino acids. This chain's CDR3 is CASSKGAGQGKLADTQYF. The CDR3 nucleotides read TGTGCCAGCAGCAAAGGAGCAGGACAGGGTAAGTTGGCAGATACGCAGTATTTT.